These 19 T cell receptor beta chains share one sample of origin, sequenced in a study of T cell changes during pregnancy in multiple sclerosis. The repertoire was sequenced with immunoSEQ multiplex PCR; TCRdb's copy has only in-frame clones and lacks some. Altogether about 110,000 clones are present, 85% to 95% being singletons, with the ten largest covering around 0.8%. Source: peripheral blood, taken in the third trimester of pregnancy. These receptors originate from a female donor in good health, enrolled as a control in a pregnancy study.

The rearrangement links TRBV6-6 to TRBJ2-1; the D gene is possibly TRBD1 (6 bases). The germline V and J ends were trimmed by 6 bases and 0 bases, with 15 bases remaining between them. The CDR3 runs to 16 residues. Germline loops: CDR1 MNHNY, CDR2 SVGAGI (reference sequence). The CDR3: CASSHSQGSSYNEQFF. The CDR3, as DNA: TGTGCCAGCAGCCACAGTCAGGGGAGCTCCTACAATGAGCAGTTCTTC.

The V and J genes are TRBV9 and TRBJ1-3; 7 bases map to TRBD1. The CDR3 totals 16 residues. V shed 3 bases, J shed 0 bases, and the junction held 6 bases outside the gene matches. Per the germline V gene, CDR1 is SGDLS and CDR2 is YYNGEE. The CDR3 loop is CASSAGTDSSGNTIYF. The CDR3 DNA reads TGTGCCAGCAGCGCCGGGACAGACAGCTCTGGAAACACCATATATTTT.

Here the CDR3 reads CASSHRETQYF. CDR3 coding DNA: TGTGCCAGCAGCCACCGGGAGACCCAGTACTTC. This chain uses TRBV6-5 with TRBJ2-5; D gene ambiguous. The CDR3 contains 11 residues. Germline V gene data show CDR1 as MNHEY and CDR2 as SVGAGI. Trimming shortened V by 6 bases and J by 5 bases, and 7 bases separated the two germline ends.

This clone was recorded once. This chain links TRBV5-8 with TRBJ2-5; tentative D call: TRBD1 (6 bases). The CDR3 has 15 residues. V was cut by 1 base and J by 2 bases, with 12 bases left in between. Germline CDR1 reads SGHTS; CDR2 reads YDEGEE. The CDR3, as DNA: TGTGCCAGCAGCTTGCCTGGGACAAAACAAGAGACCCAGTACTTC. Its protein is CASSLPGTKQETQYF.

The CDR3 nucleotides are TGTGCCAGCAGCTCGTCTAGCGGGGGGATCCAAGAGACCCAGTACTTC. Residues: CASSSSSGGIQETQYF. V usage is TRBV7-2 and J usage is TRBJ2-5, with TRBD2 identical over 11 bases. The V segment lost 4 bases and the J segment 1 base; nucleotides outside the gene matches: 5. The CDR3 loop spans 16 amino acids. Germline V lookup: CDR1 SGHTA, CDR2 FQGNSA.

The chain uses TRBV15 and TRBJ1-4; a possible D gene is TRBD1 (5 bases). CDR3 size: 15 residues. Trimming cost V 5 bases and J 2 bases, with 12 bases left between them. The germline V gene encodes CDR1 LNHNV and CDR2 YYDKDF (reference sequence). The CDR3 DNA reads as TGTGCCACCAGCGGCCCCGGGGGGACTAATGAAAAACTGTTTTTT. Translating gives CATSGPGGTNEKLFF. Full variable domain (remainder filled in from reference TRBV15 and TRBJ1-4): DAMVIQNPRYQVTQFGKPVTLSCSQTLNHNVMYWYQQKSSQAPKLLFHYYDKDFNNEADTPDNFQSRRPNTSFCFLDIRSPGLGDTAMYLCATSGPGGTNEKLFFGSGTQLSVL.

The chain combines TRBV21-1 with TRBJ1-6. TRBV21-1 is designated a pseudogene. The length of the CDR3 is 14 residues. The CDR3 protein is CASSKLGPSSPLHF. In DNA form, the CDR3 reads TGTGCCAGCAGCAAGCTAGGTCCCAGTTCACCCCTCCACTTT.

The V call is TRBV7-2, the J call TRBJ2-1, with D perhaps TRBD2 (6 bases). The germline V gene has CDR1 SGHTA and CDR2 FQGNSA. Trimming pared 3 bases from V and 4 bases from J, leaving 16 bases between. The CDR3 length is 16 residues. CDR3 residues: CASSLRDSSSYNEQFF. The CDR3 bases are TGTGCCAGCAGCTTGCGGGACTCATCCTCATACAATGAGCAGTTCTTC.

The chain is built from TRBV10-3 and TRBJ2-7; 7 bases align to TRBD1. With V trimmed by 0 bases and J by 3 bases, 8 bases remained unmatched. Germline V CDR1 and CDR2: ENHRY, SYGVKD. The CDR3 sequence is 16 residues long. The CDR3 nucleotides are TGTGCCATCAGTGAGTCGCGAGACAGGGCACACTACGAGCAGTACTTC. It encodes CAISESRDRAHYEQYF.

This sequence joins TRBV2 and TRBJ1-2, with D maybe TRBD1 (5 bases). The CDR3 has 17 residues. Germline assignment: CDR1 SNHLY and CDR2 FYNNEI. V was trimmed by 3 bases and J by 2 bases, leaving 19 bases between them. CDR3 DNA: TGTGCCAGCAGTGATAGGGGAAAAAACTCCGTAAACTATGGCTACACCTTC. This sequence encodes CASSDRGKNSVNYGYTF.

This clone was seen just once. The V and J genes are TRBV10-3 and TRBJ2-1, with D maybe TRBD2 (6 bases). The CDR3 runs to 13 residues. CDR1 and CDR2 (germline): ENHRY, SYGVKD. V was pared by 6 bases and J by 4 bases, with 10 bases between. This CDR3 is CAISLGTYNEQFF. CDR3 coding DNA: TGTGCCATCAGCCTAGGGACTTACAATGAGCAGTTCTTC.

The gene calls are TRBV4-2 and TRBJ2-3, with 9 bases matching TRBD2. CDR1 LGHNA and CDR2 YNFKEQ come from the germline V gene. V shed 4 bases and J 4 bases; nucleotides not matched to a gene: 6. This CDR3 has 15 amino acids. CDR3 in amino acids: CASSLAGVPPDTQYF. As DNA, the CDR3 is TGTGCCAGCAGCCTAGCGGGGGTCCCCCCAGATACGCAGTATTTT.

The chain uses TRBV5-6 and TRBJ2-2; 7 nucleotides align to TRBD1. The V segment lost 7 bases and the J segment 5 bases; nucleotides outside the gene matches: 8. CDR1 SGHDT and CDR2 YYEEEE come from the germline V gene. The CDR3 runs to 14 residues. CDR3 residues: CASHTGELTGELFF. For the CDR3, the DNA is TGTGCCAGCCATACAGGGGAGTTGACCGGGGAGCTGTTTTTT.

The chain couples TRBV19 to TRBJ1-1; 9 nucleotides match TRBD1. The J segment lost 2 bases and the V segment lost 5 bases, leaving 9 bases of the junction unmatched. The CDR3 is made up of 16 amino acids. CDR1 and CDR2 (germline): LNHDA, SQIVND (reference sequence). CDR3 DNA: TGTGCCAGTAGTGTCACCGGGACAGGGATTAACACTGAAGCTTTCTTT. It specifies CASSVTGTGINTEAFF.

V is TRBV6-5 and J is TRBJ1-1; D is perhaps TRBD1 (6 bases). Germline-derived CDR1 and CDR2 are MNHEY and SVGAGI. CDR3 length equals 13 residues. V was cut by 10 bases and J by 1 base, with 13 bases left in between. The CDR3 spells CATTRGKNTEAFF. In DNA form, the CDR3 reads TGTGCCACCACGAGGGGGAAGAACACTGAAGCTTTCTTT.

Note on this clone: One end of the junction fails to match germline, which may point to a read error. V usage is TRBV7-7 and J usage is TRBJ1-1; D gene ambiguous. Per germline, CDR1 SSHAT and CDR2 FNYEAQ (reference sequence). The CDR3 runs to 15 residues. DNA for the CDR3: TGTGCTAGCAGCCCGTTGGGCCCCGGGAGCACTGAAGCTTTCTTT. Translation: CASSPLGPGSTEAFF.

The chain uses TRBV27 and TRBJ1-2, with TRBD1 identical over 12 bases. Germline lookup yields CDR1 MNHEY and CDR2 SMNVEV (reference sequence). Trimming at V came to 4 bases and at J to 4 bases, leaving 16 bases not matched to a gene. There are 19 residues in the CDR3. CDR3: CASSSPRVGQGAGLYGYTF. The CDR3 DNA reads as TGTGCCAGCAGTTCCCCGAGGGTGGGACAGGGGGCTGGTCTCTATGGCTACACCTTC.

This chain connects TRBV5-6 to TRBJ1-2; possibly TRBD1 for D (5 bases). Germline loops: CDR1 SGHDT, CDR2 YYEEEE. This CDR3 has 13 amino acids. The V gene lost 4 bases and the J gene lost 6 bases, with 13 bases spanning the gap. The CDR3 loop reads CASSIYRSNGYTF. As DNA, the CDR3 is TGTGCCAGCAGCATTTACAGGAGTAATGGCTACACCTTC. The full variable domain, its missing parts supplied by reference TRBV5-6 and TRBJ1-2, is DAGVTQSPTHLIKTRGQQVTLRCSPKSGHDTVSWYQQALGQGPQFIFQYYEEEERQRGNFPDRFSGHQFPNYSSELNVNALLLGDSALYLCASSIYRSNGYTFGSGTRLTVV.

This sequence joins TRBV14 and TRBJ1-2, with a tentative D call TRBD1 (5 bases). CDR3 length: 15 residues. CDR1 and CDR2 (germline): SGHDN, FVKESK. Trimming stripped 0 bases from V and 8 bases from J, with 16 bases between. In nucleotides, the CDR3 is TGTGCCAGCAGCCAAGATGTCAGGGTATCGCGGGGCTACACCTTC. It translates to CASSQDVRVSRGYTF.